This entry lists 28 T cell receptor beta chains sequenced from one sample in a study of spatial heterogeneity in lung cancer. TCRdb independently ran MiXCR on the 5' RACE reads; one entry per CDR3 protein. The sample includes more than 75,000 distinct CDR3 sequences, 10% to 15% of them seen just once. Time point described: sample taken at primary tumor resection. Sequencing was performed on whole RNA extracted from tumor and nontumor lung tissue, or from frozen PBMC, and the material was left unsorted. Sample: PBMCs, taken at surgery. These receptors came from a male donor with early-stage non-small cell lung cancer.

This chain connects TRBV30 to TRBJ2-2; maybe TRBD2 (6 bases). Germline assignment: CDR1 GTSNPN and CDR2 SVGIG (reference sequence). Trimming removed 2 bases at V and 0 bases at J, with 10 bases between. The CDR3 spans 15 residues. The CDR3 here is CAWSHGGSNTGELFF. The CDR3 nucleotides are TGTGCCTGGAGTCATGGGGGGTCGAACACCGGGGAGCTGTTTTTT.

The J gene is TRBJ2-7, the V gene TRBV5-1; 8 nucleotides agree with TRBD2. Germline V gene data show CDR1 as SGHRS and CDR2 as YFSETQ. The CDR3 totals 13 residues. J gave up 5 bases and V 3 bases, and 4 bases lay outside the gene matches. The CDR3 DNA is TGCGCCAGCAGCTACGGGGGGGGAAACGAGCAGTACTTC. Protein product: CASSYGGGNEQYF.

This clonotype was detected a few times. The chain's CDR3 is CASSSHWAGGQGNEQFF. In DNA, the CDR3 is TGTGCCAGCAGCTCCCACTGGGCGGGAGGTCAGGGCAATGAGCAGTTCTTC. The gene calls are TRBV11-2 and TRBJ2-1; 8 positions match TRBD2. CDR3 size: 17 residues. Looked up from germline, CDR1 is SGHAT and CDR2 is FQNNGV. J lost 6 bases, V lost 4 bases, and 14 bases had no gene match.

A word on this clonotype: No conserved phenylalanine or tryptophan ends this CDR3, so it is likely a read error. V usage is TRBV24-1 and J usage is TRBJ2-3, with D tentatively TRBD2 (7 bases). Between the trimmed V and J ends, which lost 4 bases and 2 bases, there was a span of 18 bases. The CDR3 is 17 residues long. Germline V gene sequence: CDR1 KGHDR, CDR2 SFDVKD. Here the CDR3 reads CATSDPLAGANTDTQYY. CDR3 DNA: TGTGCCACCAGTGACCCCCTTGCGGGGGCGAACACAGATACGCAGTATTAT.

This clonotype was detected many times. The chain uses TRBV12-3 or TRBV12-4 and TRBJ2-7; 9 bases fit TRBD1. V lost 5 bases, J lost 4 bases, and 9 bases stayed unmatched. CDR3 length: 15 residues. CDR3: CASSPRAGQGYEQYF. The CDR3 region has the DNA TGTGCCAGCAGTCCACGGGCAGGACAGGGGTACGAGCAGTACTTC.

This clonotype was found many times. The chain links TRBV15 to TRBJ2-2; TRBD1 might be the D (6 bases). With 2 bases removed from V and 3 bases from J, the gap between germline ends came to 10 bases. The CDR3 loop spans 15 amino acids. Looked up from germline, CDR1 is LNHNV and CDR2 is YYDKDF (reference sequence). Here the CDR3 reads CATSRRTVDTGELFF. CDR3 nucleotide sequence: TGTGCCACCAGCAGAAGGACAGTAGACACCGGGGAGCTGTTTTTT. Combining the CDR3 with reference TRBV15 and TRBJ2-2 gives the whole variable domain DAMVIQNPRYQVTQFGKPVTLSCSQTLNHNVMYWYQQKSSQAPKLLFHYYDKDFNNEADTPDNFQSRRPNTSFCFLDIRSPGLGDTAMYLCATSRRTVDTGELFFGEGSRLTVL.

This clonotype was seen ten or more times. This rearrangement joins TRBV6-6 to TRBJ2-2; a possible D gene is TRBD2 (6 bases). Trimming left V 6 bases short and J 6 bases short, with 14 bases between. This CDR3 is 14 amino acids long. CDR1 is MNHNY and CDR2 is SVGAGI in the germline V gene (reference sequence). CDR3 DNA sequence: TGTGCCAGCAGCCAAGGGGAGGCGGCCGGGGAGCTGTTTTTT. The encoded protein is CASSQGEAAGELFF.

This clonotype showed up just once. The CDR3, as DNA: TGTGCCAGCAAGAGGGAGACAGCTTACAATGAGCAGTTCTTC. This gives the protein CASKRETAYNEQFF. The gene calls are TRBV6-1 and TRBJ2-1, with D perhaps given as TRBD1 or TRBD2 (5 bases each). The CDR3 spans 14 residues. V gave up 7 bases and J gave up 4 bases, with 14 bases separating them. Germline V lookup: CDR1 MNHNS, CDR2 SASEGT.

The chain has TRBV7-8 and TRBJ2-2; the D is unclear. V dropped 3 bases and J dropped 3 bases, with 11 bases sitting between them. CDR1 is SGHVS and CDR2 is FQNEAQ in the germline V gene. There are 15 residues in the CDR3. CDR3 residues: CASSFSPRDTGELFF. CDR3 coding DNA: TGTGCCAGCAGCTTTAGTCCCAGAGACACCGGGGAGCTGTTTTTT.

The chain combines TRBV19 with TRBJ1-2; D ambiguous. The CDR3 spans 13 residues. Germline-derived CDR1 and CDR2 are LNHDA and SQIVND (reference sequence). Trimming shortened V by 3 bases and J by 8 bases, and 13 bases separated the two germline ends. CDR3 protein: CASSIRPPDGYTF. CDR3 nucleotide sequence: TGTGCCAGTAGTATCCGACCCCCGGACGGCTACACCTTC.

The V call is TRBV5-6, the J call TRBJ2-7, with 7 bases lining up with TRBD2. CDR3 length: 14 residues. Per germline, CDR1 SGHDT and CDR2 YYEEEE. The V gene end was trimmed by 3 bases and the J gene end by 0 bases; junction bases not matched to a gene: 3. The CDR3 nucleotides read TGTGCCAGCAGCTCCGCGGGGGACTCCTACGAGCAGTACTTC. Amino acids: CASSSAGDSYEQYF.

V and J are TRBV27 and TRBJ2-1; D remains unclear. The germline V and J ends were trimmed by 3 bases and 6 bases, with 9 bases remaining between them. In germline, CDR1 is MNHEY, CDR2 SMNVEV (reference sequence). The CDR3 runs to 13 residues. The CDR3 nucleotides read TGTGCCAGCAGTTTGAAGCTCGTCAATGAGCAGTTCTTC. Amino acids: CASSLKLVNEQFF.

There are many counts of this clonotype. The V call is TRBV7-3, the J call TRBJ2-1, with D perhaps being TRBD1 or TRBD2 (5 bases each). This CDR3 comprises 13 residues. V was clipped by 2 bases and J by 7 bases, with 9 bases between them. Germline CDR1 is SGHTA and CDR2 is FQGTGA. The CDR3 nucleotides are TGTGCCAGCAGCTTAGGGGGTAGGAATGAGCAGTTCTTC. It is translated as CASSLGGRNEQFF.

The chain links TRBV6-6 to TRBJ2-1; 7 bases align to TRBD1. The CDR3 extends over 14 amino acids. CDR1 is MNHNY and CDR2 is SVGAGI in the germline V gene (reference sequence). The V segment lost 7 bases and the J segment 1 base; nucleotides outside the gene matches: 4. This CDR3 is CASTNRGSYNEQFF. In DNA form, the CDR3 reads TGTGCCAGCACCAACAGGGGATCCTACAATGAGCAGTTCTTC.

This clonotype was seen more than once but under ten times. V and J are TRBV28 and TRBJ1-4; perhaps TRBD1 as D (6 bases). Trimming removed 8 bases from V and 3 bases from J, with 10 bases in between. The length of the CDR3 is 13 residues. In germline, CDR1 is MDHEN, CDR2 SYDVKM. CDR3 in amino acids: CASGGGSNEKLFF. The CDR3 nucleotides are TGTGCCAGCGGGGGGGGCTCTAATGAAAAACTGTTTTTT. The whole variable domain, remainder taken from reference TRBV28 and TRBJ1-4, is DVKVTQSSRYLVKRTGEKVFLECVQDMDHENMFWYRQDPGLGLRLIYFSYDVKMKEKGDIPEGYSVSREKKERFSLILESASTNQTSMYLCASGGGSNEKLFFGSGTQLSVL.

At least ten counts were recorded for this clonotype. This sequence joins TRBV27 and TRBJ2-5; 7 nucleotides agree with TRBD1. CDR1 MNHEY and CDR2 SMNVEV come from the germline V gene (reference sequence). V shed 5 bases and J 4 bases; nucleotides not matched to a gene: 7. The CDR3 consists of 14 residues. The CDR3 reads CASSVQGRRETQYF. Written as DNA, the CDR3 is TGTGCCAGCAGTGTACAGGGGCGCCGAGAGACCCAGTACTTC.

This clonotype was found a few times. CDR3 nucleotide sequence: TGTGCCAGCAGCCAAGATTGGACCGCCGAGCAGTACTTC. This gives the protein CASSQDWTAEQYF. The chain is built from TRBV3-1 and TRBJ2-7; D is ambiguous. The CDR3 runs 13 residues. The germline gives CDR1 LGHDT, CDR2 YNNKEL (reference sequence). Deletions cut 0 bases from V and 6 bases from J, with 9 bases between.

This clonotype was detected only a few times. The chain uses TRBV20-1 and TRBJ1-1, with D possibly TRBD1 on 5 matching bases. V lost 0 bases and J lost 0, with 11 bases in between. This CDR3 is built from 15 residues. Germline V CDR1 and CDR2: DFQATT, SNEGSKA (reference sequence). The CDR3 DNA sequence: TGCAGTGCTAGAGAGGGTCCAGGGTTGAACACTGAAGCTTTCTTT. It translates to CSAREGPGLNTEAFF.

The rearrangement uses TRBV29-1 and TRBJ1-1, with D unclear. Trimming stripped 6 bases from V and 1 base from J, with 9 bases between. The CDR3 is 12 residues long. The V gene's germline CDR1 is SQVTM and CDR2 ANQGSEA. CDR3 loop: CSVKAENTEAFF. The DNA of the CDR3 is TGCAGCGTGAAGGCAGAGAACACTGAAGCTTTCTTT.

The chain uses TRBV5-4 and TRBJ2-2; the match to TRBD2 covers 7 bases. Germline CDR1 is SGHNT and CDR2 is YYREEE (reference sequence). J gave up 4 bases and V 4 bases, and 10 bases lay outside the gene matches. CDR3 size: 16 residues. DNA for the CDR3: TGTGCCAGCAGCCCCCTAGCGGAGGGCGGCACCGGGGAGCTGTTTTTT. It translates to CASSPLAEGGTGELFF.

In DNA, the CDR3 is TGCGCCAGCAGCTTGGAGGGGGACAGTCCCTACAATGAGCAGTTCTTC. It translates to CASSLEGDSPYNEQFF. The J gene is TRBJ2-1, the V gene TRBV5-1; 7 bases are a match to TRBD1. The CDR3 loop spans 16 amino acids. With V trimmed by 0 bases and J by 2 bases, 5 bases remained unmatched. Per germline, CDR1 SGHRS and CDR2 YFSETQ.

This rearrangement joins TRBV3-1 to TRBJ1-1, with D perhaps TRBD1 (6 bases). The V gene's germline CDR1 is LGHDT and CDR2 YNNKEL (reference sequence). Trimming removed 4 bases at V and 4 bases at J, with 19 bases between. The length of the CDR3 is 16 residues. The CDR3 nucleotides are TGTGCCAGCAGCCCCAGGGGTGCAGGTGACGTCACTGAAGCTTTCTTT. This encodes CASSPRGAGDVTEAFF.

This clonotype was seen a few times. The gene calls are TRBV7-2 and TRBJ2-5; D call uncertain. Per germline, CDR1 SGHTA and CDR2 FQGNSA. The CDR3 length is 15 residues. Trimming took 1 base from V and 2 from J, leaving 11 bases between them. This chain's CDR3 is CASSLVGPRQETQYF. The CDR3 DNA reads TGTGCCAGCAGCTTAGTTGGCCCGCGACAAGAGACCCAGTACTTC.

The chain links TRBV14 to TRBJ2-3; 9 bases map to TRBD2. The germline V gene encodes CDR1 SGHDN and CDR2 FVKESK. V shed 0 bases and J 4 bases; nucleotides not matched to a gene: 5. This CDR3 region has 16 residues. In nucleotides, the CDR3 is TGTGCCAGCAGCCAAGAGTGGGGACTAGCAGCAGATACGCAGTATTTT. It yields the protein CASSQEWGLAADTQYF.

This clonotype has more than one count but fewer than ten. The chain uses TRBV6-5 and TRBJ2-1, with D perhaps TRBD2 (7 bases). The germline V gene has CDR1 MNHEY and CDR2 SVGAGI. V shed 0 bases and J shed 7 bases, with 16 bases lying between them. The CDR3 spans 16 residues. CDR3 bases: TGTGCCAGCAGTTACTCGATGGGGGGGGCAAGAAATGAGCAGTTCTTC. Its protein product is CASSYSMGGARNEQFF.

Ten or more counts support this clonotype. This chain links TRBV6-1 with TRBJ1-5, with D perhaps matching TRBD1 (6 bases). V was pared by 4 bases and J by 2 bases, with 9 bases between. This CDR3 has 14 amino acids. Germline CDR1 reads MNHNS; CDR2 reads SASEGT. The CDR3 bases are TGTGCCAGCAGTGCACAGGGTGGCAATCAGCCCCAGCATTTT. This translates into CASSAQGGNQPQHF.

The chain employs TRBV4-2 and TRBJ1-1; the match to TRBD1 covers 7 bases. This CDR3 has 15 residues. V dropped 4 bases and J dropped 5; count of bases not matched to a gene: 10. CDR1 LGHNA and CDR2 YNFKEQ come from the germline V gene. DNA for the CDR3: TGTGCCAGCAGCCGTGGAGGGGGCGTGATGACTGAAGCTTTCTTT. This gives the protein CASSRGGGVMTEAFF.

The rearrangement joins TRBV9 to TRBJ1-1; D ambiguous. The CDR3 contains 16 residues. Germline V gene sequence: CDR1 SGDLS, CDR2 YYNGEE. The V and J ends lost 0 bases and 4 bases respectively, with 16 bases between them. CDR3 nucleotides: TGTGCCAGCAGCGTAGGTGTCCCGAAGGTGGGCACTGAAGCTTTCTTT. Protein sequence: CASSVGVPKVGTEAFF.